The entry below describes one T cell receptor beta chain. Random hexamers were used to reverse transcribe 0.5 to 1 ug of RNA. From the immunoSEQ multiplex PCR reads, TCRdb called clonotypes with MiXCR, one entry per CDR3 protein. This table holds 180,000 or so distinct CDR3 sequences, just under 95% found once. This CDR3 is built from 13 residues. V gave up 3 bases and J gave up 7 bases, with 13 bases separating them. Germline CDR1 and CDR2: SGHTA and FQGTGA. CD8+ and CD4+ T cells circulating in blood were sequenced for TCR beta. The source of the sample is a study of CD8 T cells in Susac syndrome. This TCR was sampled from a human donor in good health. The material sequenced was CD4+ T cells from PBMCs. This rearrangement joins TRBV7-3 to TRBJ2-7; a weak D match, TRBD2 (5 bases). CDR3 in DNA: TGTGCCAGCAGCTTCGGACGGGGTGAGGAGCAGTACTTC. It codes for CASSFGRGEEQYF. Full variable domain (rest looked up from reference TRBV7-3 and TRBJ2-7): GAGVSQTPSNKVTEKGKYVELRCDPISGHTALYWYRQSLGQGPEFLIYFQGTGAADDSGLPNDRFFAVRPEGSVSTLKIQRTERGDSAVYLCASSFGRGEEQYFGPGTRLTVT.